What follows are 11 T cell receptor beta chains derived from one specimen sequenced in a study of T cells after yellow fever vaccination. TCRdb passed the 5' RACE reads through MiXCR, listing each CDR3 protein once. The table has approximately 70,000 distinct CDR3 sequences, about 7.3% seen once. Sample: CD8+ T cells sorted from PBMCs, taken more than 8 days after the first yellow fever vaccination. The source of these receptors is a man younger than 35 who received the YFV17D yellow fever vaccine.

A word on this clonotype: This may stem from a read error, because a much larger clone lies one nucleotide away. J is TRBJ2-1 and V is TRBV2; D assignment may be TRBD1 or TRBD2 (5 bases each). The germline CDR1 and CDR2 sequences are SNHLY and FYNNEI. The CDR3 is 13 residues long. CDR3 bases: TGTGCCAGCAGTGGGGTGGAGGACAATCAGCAGTTCTTC. Amino acids: CASSGVEDNQQFF.

This clonotype was observed at least ten times. The rearrangement joins TRBV4-1 to TRBJ1-1; TRBD1 aligns across 8 bases. This CDR3 is 16 amino acids long. Per the germline V gene, CDR1 is MGHRA and CDR2 is YSYEKL. The junction had 12 bases not matched to a gene; V was cut back by 0 bases and J by 9 bases. The CDR3 region has the DNA TGCGCCAGCAGCCAAGAGGCCGCGGACAGGGCGATGAAAGCTTTCTTT. Translating gives CASSQEAADRAMKAFF.

This clonotype occurred a few times. V is TRBV12-3 or TRBV12-4 and J is TRBJ1-2; a weak D match, TRBD1 (5 bases). V lost 3 bases to trimming and J lost 9 bases, with 17 bases between them. The CDR3 is made up of 14 amino acids. CDR3 nucleotides: TGTGCCAGCAGTTTCCAGGGACTGGCTAAAAGCTACACCTTC. This translates into CASSFQGLAKSYTF.

This clonotype was seen ten or more times. CDR3 region: CASSLAGTGITDTQYF. The CDR3 DNA reads TGTGCCAGCAGCTTAGCCGGGACCGGTATTACAGATACGCAGTATTTT. J is TRBJ2-3 and V is TRBV7-6; D is perhaps TRBD1 or TRBD2 (5 bases each). The germline gives CDR1 SGHVS, CDR2 FNYEAQ. Between the trimmed V and J ends, which lost 0 bases and 3 bases, there was a span of 13 bases. The CDR3 is 16 amino acids.

This clonotype appeared a few times. The chain links TRBV4-3 to TRBJ1-1; D perhaps matches TRBD1 (5 bases). V lost 1 base and J 1 base, leaving 7 bases between the germline ends. CDR1 and CDR2 from the germline V gene are LGHNA and YSLEER. This CDR3 spans 14 amino acids. In nucleotides, the CDR3 is TGCGCCAGCAGCCAAGGGAGGGGGAACACTGAAGCTTTCTTT. It translates to CASSQGRGNTEAFF.

Many counts were recorded for this clonotype. This rearrangement joins TRBV4-2 to TRBJ2-2, with 7 nucleotides matching TRBD2. Trimming at V came to 0 bases and at J to 1 base, leaving 2 bases not matched to a gene. The CDR3 extends over 16 amino acids. Germline CDR1 reads LGHNA; CDR2 reads YNFKEQ. The CDR3 protein is CASSQEGRENTGELFF. The CDR3 region has the DNA TGTGCCAGCAGCCAAGAAGGGAGGGAGAACACCGGGGAGCTGTTTTTT.

Here the CDR3 reads CASSRRGPGELFF. The CDR3 DNA sequence: TGCGCCAGCAGCCGGAGGGGGCCCGGGGAGCTGTTTTTT. The chain is built from TRBV4-1 and TRBJ2-2; D perhaps matches TRBD1 (7 bases). The V end lost 4 bases, the J end lost 6 bases, and 9 bases lay between the germline ends. The germline V gene encodes CDR1 MGHRA and CDR2 YSYEKL. This CDR3 has 13 amino acids.

The V gene is TRBV5-6, the J gene TRBJ2-1, with TRBD2 matching 11 bases. Losses at the gene ends were 3 bases for V and 7 bases for J; bases not matched to a gene: 6. Germline loops: CDR1 SGHDT, CDR2 YYEEEE. This CDR3 region has 15 residues. The CDR3 nucleotides read TGTGCCAGCAGCTGGCTAGCGGGGGGCGGGAATGAGCAGTTCTTC. Protein: CASSWLAGGGNEQFF.

The table lists this clonotype with many counts. The rearrangement links TRBV28 to TRBJ2-1; 8 bases map to TRBD2. CDR1 and CDR2 from the germline V gene are MDHEN and SYDVKM. The CDR3 totals 15 residues. J gave up 13 bases and V 1 base, and 12 bases lay outside the gene matches. The CDR3 coding sequence is TGTGCCAGCAGTTTATCGGCGGGGGGAAGTGGTATACAGTTCTTC. As protein: CASSLSAGGSGIQFF.

This clonotype came up a few times. The rearrangement uses TRBV9 and TRBJ1-4, with D unresolved. The V end was cut by 3 bases, the J end by 6 bases, with 15 bases between. Germline V gene data show CDR1 as SGDLS and CDR2 as YYNGEE. This CDR3 is built from 15 residues. The CDR3 protein is CASSADGRRYEKLFF. The CDR3 DNA reads as TGTGCCAGCAGCGCCGACGGGAGGCGGTATGAAAAACTGTTTTTT.

The V gene is TRBV20-1, the J gene TRBJ2-3, with D maybe TRBD1 (6 bases). V dropped 4 bases and J dropped 3 bases, with 17 bases sitting between them. This CDR3 spans 15 amino acids. Germline CDR1 is DFQATT and CDR2 is SNEGSKA (reference sequence). The CDR3 nucleotides are TGCAGTGCTATTCAGCAGGGGAGTGGGACAGATACGCAGTATTTT. Amino acids: CSAIQQGSGTDTQYF.